The TCR beta chain under discussion was sequenced for a study of beta chain features in type 1 diabetes. Since all of the isolated RNA was reverse transcribed, expressed TCRB transcripts were what got sequenced. The assay was immunoSEQ multiplex PCR, and TCRdb's table has in-frame clones only and misses some. The sample records about 350,000 clones, 15% to 20% being singletons. The CDR3 contains 12 residues. Germline V gives CDR1 SGHTA, CDR2 FQGTGA. V was clipped by 6 bases and J by 6 bases; unmatched bases: 5. Study outcomes and limitations: Researchers cautioned that cDNA sequencing could over-represent cells with high TCR expression.

Concerning this clone: What it binds is not known.

V gene TRBV7-3 combines with J gene TRBJ2-7; 7 bases agree with TRBD2. The sequenced material came from naive CD4+ T cells from blood. The sequence derives from a young woman in good health. This chain's CDR3 is CASSSPGGEQYF. In DNA, the CDR3 is TGTGCCAGCAGTTCCCCGGGAGGCGAGCAGTACTTC.